The sequence of this T cell receptor beta chain was determined in a study of radiation and T cells in renal cell carcinoma. Study as a whole: Nephrectomy followed 15 Gy stereotactic body radiation by 4 weeks.

Time point in this sample: baseline pretreatment blood. Specified treatment: 15 Gy SBRT to primary tumor, nephrectomy 4 weeks later. About this clone: The antigen is unknown.

General study results and limits: Top tumor clonotypes rose in blood 2 weeks post-radiation, then contracted.

Clones were read by immunoSEQ multiplex PCR, and TCRdb kept only the in-frame ones, dropping some. The sample contains around 94,000 clones, approximately 86% of which appear only once. In germline, CDR1 is KGHSH, CDR2 LQKENI. The V end lost 6 bases, the J end lost 6 bases, and 7 bases lay between the germline ends. The CDR3 sequence is 11 residues long. The input for sequencing was blood, taken from a patient whose treatment included radiotherapy and nephrectomy. This receptor was identified in a man aged 50 to 60 with renal cell carcinoma. This chain connects TRBV18 to TRBJ2-3, with no clear D. The CDR3 nucleotides are TGTGCCAGCTCCCCCTTCGATACGCAGTATTTT. It translates to CASSPFDTQYF.